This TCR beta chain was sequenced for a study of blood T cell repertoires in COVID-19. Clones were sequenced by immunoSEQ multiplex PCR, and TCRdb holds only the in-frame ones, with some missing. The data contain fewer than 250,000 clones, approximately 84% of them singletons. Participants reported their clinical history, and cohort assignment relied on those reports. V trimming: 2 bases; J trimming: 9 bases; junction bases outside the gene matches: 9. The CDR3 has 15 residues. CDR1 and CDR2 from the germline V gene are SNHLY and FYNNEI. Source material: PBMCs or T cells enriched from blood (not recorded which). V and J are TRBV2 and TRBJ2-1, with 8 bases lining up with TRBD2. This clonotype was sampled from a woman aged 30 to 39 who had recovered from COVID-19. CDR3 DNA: TGTGCCAGCAGTGAATGGTTAGCGGGAAGGGGTGAGCAGTTCTTC. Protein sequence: CASSEWLAGRGEQFF.